This entry lists 22 T cell receptor beta chains sequenced from one sample in a study of Ad26.COV2.S vaccination and SARS-CoV-2 variants. Sample treatment: around 19 received Ad26.COV2.S at low or high dose, single or two shots; 5 received placebo; per-sample allocation not given. Day 63 after the first injection of vaccine or placebo was the sampling time. Some clones are missing from TCRdb's copy, which holds only in-frame ones; the method was immunoSEQ multiplex PCR. The sample shows some 450,000 clones, 90% of them seen only once. The sequencing here drew on peripheral blood, taken in a trial of Ad26.COV2.S vaccine versus placebo. These receptors were taken from a person aged 18 to 65 who received the Ad26.COV2.S COVID-19 vaccine or a placebo.

CDR3 amino acids: CASSLDYQALREQYF. The CDR3, as DNA: TGTGCCAGCAGCTTAGATTACCAGGCCCTTCGGGAGCAGTACTTC. The gene calls are TRBV11-2 and TRBJ2-7; D unclear. The germline CDR1 and CDR2 sequences are SGHAT and FQNNGV. The CDR3 spans 15 residues. The V gene lost 0 bases and the J gene lost 7 bases, with 16 bases spanning the gap.

V usage is TRBV7-9 and J usage is TRBJ2-1; D remains unclear. The CDR3 totals 14 residues. Germline-derived CDR1 and CDR2 are SEHNR and FQNEAQ (reference sequence). The germline V and J ends were trimmed by 5 bases and 5 bases, with 13 bases remaining between them. The CDR3 bases are TGTGCCAGCAGCACTCGGAGTTCGGACAATGAGCAGTTCTTC. Protein: CASSTRSSDNEQFF.

This clone was seen more than once but under ten times. The chain joins TRBV5-5 to TRBJ2-5; unclear D gene. Germline CDR1 and CDR2: SGHKS and YYEKEE (reference sequence). V was trimmed by 3 bases and J by 4 bases, leaving 10 bases between them. This CDR3 region has 13 residues. The CDR3: CASSSPRRETQYF. CDR3 coding DNA: TGTGCCAGCAGCTCTCCGCGTCGAGAGACCCAGTACTTC.

The chain combines TRBV18 with TRBJ1-6, with 7 bases fitting TRBD1. The CDR3 extends over 14 amino acids. CDR1 KGHSH and CDR2 LQKENI come from the germline V gene. V trimming: 1 base; J trimming: 8 bases; junction bases outside the gene matches: 2. CDR3 residues: CASSPRTGDSPLHF. The DNA of the CDR3 is TGTGCCAGCTCACCACGGACAGGAGATTCACCCCTCCACTTT.

This clone was seen a handful of times. This sequence joins TRBV28 and TRBJ2-1; D uncertain. The CDR3 is 16 residues long. Germline V gene data show CDR1 as MDHEN and CDR2 as SYDVKM. Between the trimmed V and J ends, which lost 4 bases and 3 bases, there was a span of 16 bases. The CDR3 nucleotides read TGTGCCAGCAGTTCACCCGGCGGTCGACTCTACAATGAGCAGTTCTTC. Translating it yields CASSSPGGRLYNEQFF.

The chain couples TRBV7-2 to TRBJ2-3; the D is unclear. CDR1 and CDR2 from the germline V gene are SGHTA and FQGNSA. Between the trimmed V and J ends, which lost 5 bases and 2 bases, there was a span of 11 bases. This CDR3 contains 14 residues. For the CDR3, the DNA is TGTGCCAGCAGCCCTGGTCGCCACACAGATACGCAGTATTTT. Translated, it gives CASSPGRHTDTQYF.

This chain uses TRBV28 with TRBJ2-5; 11 nucleotides align to TRBD2. V lost 4 bases and J lost 1; bases outside the gene matches: 5. CDR1 MDHEN and CDR2 SYDVKM come from the germline V gene. This CDR3 comprises 16 residues. The CDR3 region is CASSSLAGGPQETQYF. Here the CDR3 DNA reads TGTGCCAGCAGTTCCCTAGCGGGAGGCCCCCAAGAGACCCAGTACTTC.

The chain links TRBV28 to TRBJ2-3; TRBD2 agrees at 12 bases. The CDR3 extends over 16 amino acids. Losses at the gene ends were 5 bases for V and 7 bases for J; bases not matched to a gene: 10. Germline values: CDR1 MDHEN, CDR2 SYDVKM. CDR3 coding DNA: TGTGCCAGCAGTCTAACGGGACTAGCGGGTTTCCATACGCAGTATTTT. Translation: CASSLTGLAGFHTQYF.

Note on this clone: Different DNA sequences within this sample yield the same CDR3. This chain joins TRBV6-2 or TRBV6-3 and TRBJ1-1; D gene uncertain. This CDR3 is built from 13 residues. The germline CDR1 and CDR2 sequences are MNHEY and SVGEGT. V lost 1 base to trimming and J lost 2 bases, with 5 bases between them. This CDR3 is CASSYYTNTEAFF. For the CDR3, the DNA is TGTGCCAGCAGTTACTATACAAACACTGAAGCTTTCTTT.

The rearrangement uses TRBV21-1 and TRBJ2-4; TRBD2, as called in the table, went unchecked against the DNA. TRBV21-1 corresponds to a pseudogene. This CDR3 is built from 22 residues. CDR3: CASSKESKEWLFPGLAKNIQYF. CDR3 sequence (DNA): TGTGCCAGCAGCAAAGAATCCAAAGAATGGCTGTTCCCAGGACTAGCCAAAAACATTCAGTACTTC.

This CDR3 is CAISESGTGSGANVLTF. The DNA for the CDR3 is TGTGCCATCAGTGAGTCGGGGACAGGCTCTGGGGCCAACGTCCTGACTTTC. The chain combines TRBV10-3 with TRBJ2-6; 8 positions match TRBD1. The trim removed 0 bases at V and 0 bases at J, leaving 1 base unmatched. The CDR3 is made up of 17 amino acids. Per germline, CDR1 ENHRY and CDR2 SYGVKD.

The chain links TRBV4-3 to TRBJ1-4, with D possibly being TRBD1 (5 bases). CDR1 is LGHNA, CDR2 YSLEER, per germline. Trimming cost V 3 bases and J 10 bases, with 21 bases left between them. The CDR3 has 16 residues. The CDR3 sequence is CASSHGDRDVRGKLFF. The CDR3 DNA reads TGCGCCAGCAGCCATGGGGACCGGGACGTACGGGGAAAACTGTTTTTT.

The chain uses TRBV27 and TRBJ1-2, with D possibly being TRBD1 (5 bases). The CDR3 sequence is 15 residues long. Germline V gene sequence: CDR1 MNHEY, CDR2 SMNVEV (reference sequence). V gave up 2 bases and J gave up 2 bases, with 12 bases separating them. The chain's CDR3 is CASSLSRGGNYGYTF. CDR3 sequence (DNA): TGTGCCAGCAGTTTAAGCCGTGGGGGGAACTATGGCTACACCTTC.

Regarding this clone: The same CDR3 also results from other DNA sequences found in this sample. The chain combines TRBV19 with TRBJ2-7, with 10 bases matching TRBD2. Losses at the gene ends were 1 base for V and 2 bases for J; bases not matched to a gene: 2. Germline V gene data show CDR1 as LNHDA and CDR2 as SQIVND (reference sequence). The length of the CDR3 is 15 residues. This CDR3 reads CASSIGAGGPYEQYF. Here the CDR3 DNA reads TGTGCCAGTAGTATAGGAGCGGGAGGGCCCTACGAGCAGTACTTC.

The rearrangement joins TRBV6-5 to TRBJ2-7, with 7 bases fitting TRBD2. This CDR3 contains 14 residues. With 6 bases clipped from V and 2 bases from J, the junction kept 7 bases outside the gene matches. Germline values: CDR1 MNHEY, CDR2 SVGAGI. The CDR3 coding sequence is TGTGCCAGCAGCGCTGGGGGGGGGACCTACGAGCAGTACTTC. The encoded protein is CASSAGGGTYEQYF.

The gene calls are TRBV19 and TRBJ1-5, with D possibly matching TRBD1 (6 bases). The CDR3 runs to 13 residues. The germline V gene has CDR1 LNHDA and CDR2 SQIVND (reference sequence). Trimming removed 7 bases at V and 4 bases at J, with 11 bases between. The CDR3 bases are TGTGCCAGTAATCAAGGGGGGAATCAGCCCCAGCATTTT. The encoded protein is CASNQGGNQPQHF.

The chain uses TRBV7-9 and TRBJ2-3; 9 bases map to TRBD2. Germline V gene data show CDR1 as SEHNR and CDR2 as FQNEAQ (reference sequence). The junction had 11 bases not matched to a gene; V was cut back by 2 bases and J by 5 bases. There are 17 residues in the CDR3. The DNA of the CDR3 is TGTGCCAGCAGCTTACCCCTGATTAGCGGGGGCGAAGATACGCAGTATTTT. This codes for CASSLPLISGGEDTQYF.

The chain couples TRBV13 to TRBJ2-2; no reliable D call. The V end lost 1 base, the J end lost 3 bases, and 9 bases lay between the germline ends. The CDR3 has 15 residues. Germline V gene lookup returns CDR1 PRHDT and CDR2 FYEKMQ (reference sequence). CDR3 loop: CASSLARFYTGELFF. The CDR3 bases are TGTGCCAGCAGCTTAGCGCGCTTTTACACCGGGGAGCTGTTTTTT. The entire variable domain, with the rest obtained from reference TRBV13 and TRBJ2-2, is as follows: AAGVIQSPRHLIKEKRETATLKCYPIPRHDTVYWYQQGPGQDPQFLISFYEKMQSDKGSIPDRFSAQQFSDYHSELNMSSLELGDSALYFCASSLARFYTGELFFGEGSRLTVL.

The chain combines TRBV15 with TRBJ2-7, with TRBD1 as a possible D gene (6 bases). The V gene's germline CDR1 is LNHNV and CDR2 YYDKDF (reference sequence). This CDR3 is built from 15 residues. Trimming removed 2 bases at V and 0 bases at J, with 11 bases between. This CDR3 is CATSRPRDNSYEQYF. The CDR3 coding sequence is TGTGCCACCAGCAGACCCCGGGACAACTCCTACGAGCAGTACTTC.

The rearrangement uses TRBV3-1 (or the pseudogene TRBV3-2) and TRBJ2-7; 9 bases are a match to TRBD2. J lost 2 bases, V lost 4 bases, and 12 bases had no gene match. The germline V gene has CDR1 LGHDT and CDR2 YNNKEL (reference sequence). The CDR3 is 17 residues long. CDR3: CASSPPPPGLAPYEQYF. Written as DNA, the CDR3 is TGTGCCAGCAGCCCCCCTCCCCCGGGACTAGCCCCCTACGAGCAGTACTTC.

V usage is TRBV20-1 and J usage is TRBJ1-5; 9 positions match TRBD1. Germline trimming cut 3 bases from V and 4 bases from J; bases unmatched to any gene: 1. The length of the CDR3 is 13 residues. Germline V gives CDR1 DFQATT, CDR2 SNEGSKA (reference sequence). The CDR3 reads CSASGTGNQPQHF. CDR3 nucleotides: TGCAGTGCTAGTGGGACAGGGAATCAGCCCCAGCATTTT.

This rearrangement joins TRBV7-2 to TRBJ2-5; 7 bases align to TRBD1. J lost 5 bases, V lost 4 bases, and 10 bases had no gene match. The length of the CDR3 is 15 residues. Germline CDR1 reads SGHTA; CDR2 reads FQGNSA. The CDR3 region is CASSSQGTEQETQYF. In nucleotides, the CDR3 is TGTGCCAGCAGCTCGCAAGGGACAGAACAGGAGACCCAGTACTTC.